This T cell receptor (beta chain) was recorded in a study of radiotherapy plus CTLA-4 blockade in lung cancer. The repertoire was sequenced with immunoSEQ multiplex PCR; TCRdb's copy has only in-frame clones and lacks some. The profile shows roughly 100,000 clones, around 85% of them singletons. The germline V gene has CDR1 MNHEY and CDR2 SMNVEV (reference sequence). The V and J ends lost 7 bases and 10 bases respectively, with 17 bases between them. This CDR3 region has 14 residues. This chain connects TRBV27 to TRBJ1-6; a possible D gene is TRBD1 (5 bases). The sequencing used peripheral blood, collected from a patient treated with radiotherapy plus ipilimumab. This clonotype was obtained from a human donor with non-small cell lung cancer that progressed on radiotherapy plus ipilimumab. Some clones in this sample may be carry-over from other donors' samples. The CDR3: CASIGVRGGSPLHF. CDR3 DNA: TGTGCCAGCATTGGGGTTCGTGGGGGATCACCCCTCCACTTT.